The sequence of this T cell receptor beta chain was determined in a study of cytomegalovirus exposure and HLA in healthy donors. Only in-frame clones appear in the TCRdb table, and some are missing; sequencing was by immunoSEQ multiplex PCR. The table shows 200,000 to 300,000 clones, with 86% occurring only once. V shed 0 bases and J 6 bases; nucleotides not matched to a gene: 8. Per germline, CDR1 SGHRS and CDR2 YFSETQ. The CDR3 is 16 residues long. The study's findings and limits: Both high specificity and high sensitivity reportedly marked the classifier's diagnosis of cytomegalovirus status. According to a later analysis, TCR clusters from the first cohort tended to co-occur in the roughly 120 validation repertoires. The dataset shows that most TCR sequences were rare, while some public TCRs occurred in many donors. The study flagged about 150 TCR beta chains as cytomegalovirus-associated.

A word on this clone: Its antigen is currently unknown.

The TCR was taken from a woman in her thirties in good health and CMV-seropositive. Sequencing was carried out using PBMCs. The gene calls are TRBV5-1 and TRBJ2-1, with 8 bases that match TRBD2. As DNA, the CDR3 is TGCGCCAGCAGCTTGGACGGACTAGCAGCCCCCAATGAGCAGTTCTTC. This sequence encodes CASSLDGLAAPNEQFF.